One sample yielded the 12 T cell receptor beta chains listed below, sequenced in a study of regulatory T cells in long-lasting Graves disease. The time point: newly diagnosed GD, antithyroid drugs for less than 3 months. Isolated PBMC RNA provided the starting material for the TCR library. Arm-PCR of CDR3 regions with iRepertoire HTBI primers generated TCR beta libraries. One entry per CDR3 protein, called by TCRdb with MiXCR from the multiplex PCR reads. The profile shows more than 400,000 distinct CDR3 sequences, roughly 15% of them singletons. These records were also assigned to another study, of T cells in Graves' hyperthyroidism and ophthalmopathy.

The specimen was peripheral blood mononuclear cells (PBMCs), collected at new diagnosis, from a patient treated with antithyroid drugs. Receptors were obtained from a man aged 40-49 years with Graves disease.

This clonotype occurred many times. The gene calls are TRBV2 and TRBJ2-7, with D maybe TRBD2 (5 bases). The germline CDR1 and CDR2 sequences are SNHLY and FYNNEI. V was shortened by 4 bases and J by 2 bases, with 9 bases between the two germline ends. This CDR3 is built from 13 residues. CDR3 sequence (DNA): TGTGCCAGCAGTGGAGGGCGGGCCTACGAGCAGTACTTC. This sequence encodes CASSGGRAYEQYF.

The V call is TRBV6-2 or TRBV6-3, the J call TRBJ2-2; D not resolved. Per germline, CDR1 MNHEY and CDR2 SVGEGT. The CDR3 consists of 15 residues. Between the trimmed V and J ends, which lost 0 bases and 6 bases, there was a span of 11 bases. The CDR3 protein is CASSYSKRVSGELFF. The CDR3 region has the DNA TGTGCCAGCAGTTACTCGAAACGTGTTTCCGGGGAGCTGTTTTTT.

This clonotype was seen a handful of times. The gene calls are TRBV6-1 and TRBJ1-2, with 8 bases fitting TRBD1. Per germline, CDR1 MNHNS and CDR2 SASEGT. The CDR3 loop spans 17 amino acids. V lost 6 bases and J lost 0; bases outside the gene matches: 12. The CDR3 DNA follows: TGTGCCAGCAGATCCCCTCTTCAGGGGGCGTCTAACTATGGCTACACCTTC. Its translation is CASRSPLQGASNYGYTF.

This clonotype was recorded at least ten times. The V and J genes are TRBV11-2 and TRBJ2-7; D might be TRBD1 (6 bases). The germline CDR1 and CDR2 sequences are SGHAT and FQNNGV. V was shortened by 5 bases and J by 4 bases, with 15 bases between the two germline ends. The CDR3 loop spans 14 amino acids. The CDR3: CASSADHRAYEQYF. In DNA, the CDR3 is TGTGCCAGCAGCGCCGATCACAGGGCATACGAGCAGTACTTC.

Comment on this clonotype: It may be a read error: a sequence one base away is much more abundant. J is TRBJ2-2 and V is TRBV28; TRBD1 is a possible D gene (5 bases). Germline V lookup: CDR1 MDHEN, CDR2 SYDVKM. The CDR3 is made up of 15 amino acids. V was shortened by 5 bases and J by 4 bases, with 14 bases between the two germline ends. Here the CDR3 DNA reads TGTGCCAGCAGTCTATTAGACAGAAGCACCGGGGAGCTGTTTTTT. It is translated as CASSLLDRSTGELFF. The full variable domain, its missing parts supplied by reference TRBV28 and TRBJ2-2, is DVKVTQSSRYLVKRTGEKVFLECVQDMDHENMFWYRQDPGLGLRLIYFSYDVKMKEKGDIPEGYSVSREKKERFSLILESASTNQTSMYLCASSLLDRSTGELFFGEGSRLTVL.

This clonotype was seen a handful of times. This chain connects TRBV19 to TRBJ2-1, with TRBD2 matching 11 bases. This CDR3 has 15 amino acids. V shed 3 bases, J shed 7 bases, and the junction held 5 bases outside the gene matches. Germline V gene sequence: CDR1 LNHDA, CDR2 SQIVND (reference sequence). CDR3 loop: CASSMTSGKVNEQFF. In DNA form, the CDR3 reads TGTGCCAGTAGTATGACTAGCGGGAAAGTTAATGAGCAGTTCTTC.

This clonotype appeared a few times. The chain recombines TRBV15 with TRBJ2-1, with TRBD2 identical over 8 bases. Germline V gene lookup returns CDR1 LNHNV and CDR2 YYDKDF (reference sequence). V shed 5 bases, J shed 7 bases, and the junction held 4 bases outside the gene matches. This CDR3 contains 13 residues. CDR3 nucleotide sequence: TGTGCCACCAGCTTGAGCGGGAGAAATGAGCAGTTCTTC. The encoded protein is CATSLSGRNEQFF.

Points on this clonotype: This may arise from a read error, as a much more abundant clone is one base away. This sequence joins TRBV2 and TRBJ2-3; the D gene is possibly TRBD1 (5 bases). The germline V gene encodes CDR1 SNHLY and CDR2 FYNNEI. Deletions cut 6 bases from V and 0 bases from J, with 13 bases between. The CDR3 length is 15 residues. CDR3 region: CASRVTEDSTDTQYF. CDR3 nucleotides: TGTGCCAGCAGGGTGACAGAGGATAGCACAGATACGCAGTATTTT.

This clonotype was seen ten or more times. The V and J genes are TRBV28 and TRBJ2-6; D gene uncertain. The CDR3 runs to 16 residues. V lost 3 bases to trimming and J lost 1 base, with 10 bases between them. Germline V gene sequence: CDR1 MDHEN, CDR2 SYDVKM. The CDR3 DNA reads as TGTGCCAGCAGTTTTGGCAGTGTTTCTGGGGCCAACGTCCTGACTTTC. Protein sequence: CASSFGSVSGANVLTF.

The gene calls are TRBV29-1 and TRBJ2-2; 7 bases match TRBD1. Germline V lookup: CDR1 SQVTM, CDR2 ANQGSEA. There are 12 residues in the CDR3. With V trimmed by 4 bases and J by 8 bases, 4 bases remained unmatched. The DNA of the CDR3 is TGCAGCGTTGGAGACAGGGTAGGGGAGCTGTTTTTT. Protein sequence: CSVGDRVGELFF.

In this sample, this clonotype turned up a few times. The chain has TRBV20-1 and TRBJ2-2, with D unclear. Trimming took 4 bases from V and 1 from J, leaving 7 bases between them. Germline lookup yields CDR1 DFQATT and CDR2 SNEGSKA (reference sequence). CDR3 length: 13 amino acids. For the CDR3, the DNA is TGCAGTGCTAAGGGCAGGAACACCGGGGAGCTGTTTTTT. Amino acid sequence: CSAKGRNTGELFF.

This clonotype showed up just once. This chain connects TRBV5-1 to TRBJ2-7, with D possibly being TRBD1 or TRBD2 (6 bases each). CDR3 length: 14 residues. Trimming removed 2 bases from V and 4 bases from J, with 13 bases in between. Germline assignment: CDR1 SGHRS and CDR2 YFSETQ. The CDR3 DNA reads as TGCGCCAGCAGCTTACGGGGGCGCGAGTACGAGCAGTACTTC. Translation: CASSLRGREYEQYF. Complete variable domain (other parts from reference TRBV5-1 and TRBJ2-7): KAGVTQTPRYLIKTRGQQVTLSCSPISGHRSVSWYQQTPGQGLQFLFEYFSETQRNKGNFPGRFSGRQFSNSRSEMNVSTLELGDSALYLCASSLRGREYEQYFGPGTRLTVT.